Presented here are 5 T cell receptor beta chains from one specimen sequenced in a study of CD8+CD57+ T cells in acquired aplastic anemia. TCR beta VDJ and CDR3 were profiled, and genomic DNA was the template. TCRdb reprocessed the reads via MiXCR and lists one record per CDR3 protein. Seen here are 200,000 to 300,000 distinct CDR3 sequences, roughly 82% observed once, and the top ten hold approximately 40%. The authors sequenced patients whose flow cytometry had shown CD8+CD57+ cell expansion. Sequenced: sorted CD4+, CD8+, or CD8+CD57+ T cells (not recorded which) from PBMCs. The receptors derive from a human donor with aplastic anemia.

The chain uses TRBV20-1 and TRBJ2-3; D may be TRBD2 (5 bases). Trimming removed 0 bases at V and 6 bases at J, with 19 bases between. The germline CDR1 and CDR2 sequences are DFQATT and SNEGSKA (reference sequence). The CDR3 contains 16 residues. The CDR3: CSARDSSGGGRDTQYF. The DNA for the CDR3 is TGCAGTGCTAGAGATTCCAGCGGAGGCGGACGGGATACGCAGTATTTT.

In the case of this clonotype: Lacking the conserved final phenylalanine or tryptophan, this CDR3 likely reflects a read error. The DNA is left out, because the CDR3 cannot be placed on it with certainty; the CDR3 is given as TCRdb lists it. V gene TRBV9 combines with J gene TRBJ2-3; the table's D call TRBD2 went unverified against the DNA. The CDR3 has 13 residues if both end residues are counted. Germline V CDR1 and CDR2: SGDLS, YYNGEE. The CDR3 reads CASSDGSSGIDTL.

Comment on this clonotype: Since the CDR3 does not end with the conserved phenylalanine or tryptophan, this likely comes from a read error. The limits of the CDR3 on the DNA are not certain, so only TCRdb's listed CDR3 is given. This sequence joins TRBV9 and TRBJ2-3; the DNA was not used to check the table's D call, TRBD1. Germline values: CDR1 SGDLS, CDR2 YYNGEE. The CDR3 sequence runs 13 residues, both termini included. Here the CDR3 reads CASSEWWTDNTEV.

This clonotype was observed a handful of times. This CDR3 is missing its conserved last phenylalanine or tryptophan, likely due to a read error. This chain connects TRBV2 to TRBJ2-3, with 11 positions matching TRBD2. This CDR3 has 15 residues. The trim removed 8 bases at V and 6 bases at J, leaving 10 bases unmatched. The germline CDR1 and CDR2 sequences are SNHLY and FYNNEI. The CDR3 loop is CASGAGTSGMDTQYL. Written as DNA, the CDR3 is TGTGCCAGCGGCGCCGGGACTAGCGGAATGGATACGCAGTATCTT.

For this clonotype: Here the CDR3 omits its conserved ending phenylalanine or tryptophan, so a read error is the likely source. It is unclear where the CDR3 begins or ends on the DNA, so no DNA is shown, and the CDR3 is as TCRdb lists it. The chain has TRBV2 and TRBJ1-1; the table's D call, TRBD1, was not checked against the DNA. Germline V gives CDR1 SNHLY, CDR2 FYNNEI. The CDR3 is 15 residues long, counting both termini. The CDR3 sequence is CASGDGGTETTDAGP.